The text below deals with one T cell receptor (beta chain). TCRdb keeps only in-frame clones here, not all; method: immunoSEQ multiplex PCR. The sample lists roughly 250,000 clones; 88% were seen once. The data originate from a study of blood T cell repertoires in COVID-19. The TCR sequence derives from a young woman with acute or convalescent COVID-19. Material: peripheral blood.

CDR3 region: CASSERWPGQGARLNTEAFF. CDR3 sequence (DNA): TGTGCCAGCAGTGAACGGTGGCCGGGACAGGGGGCGCGTTTGAACACTGAAGCTTTCTTT. This rearrangement joins TRBV2 to TRBJ1-1, with 12 bases fitting TRBD1. With V trimmed by 2 bases and J by 0 bases, 13 bases remained unmatched. The length of the CDR3 is 20 residues. CDR1 SNHLY and CDR2 FYNNEI come from the germline V gene.